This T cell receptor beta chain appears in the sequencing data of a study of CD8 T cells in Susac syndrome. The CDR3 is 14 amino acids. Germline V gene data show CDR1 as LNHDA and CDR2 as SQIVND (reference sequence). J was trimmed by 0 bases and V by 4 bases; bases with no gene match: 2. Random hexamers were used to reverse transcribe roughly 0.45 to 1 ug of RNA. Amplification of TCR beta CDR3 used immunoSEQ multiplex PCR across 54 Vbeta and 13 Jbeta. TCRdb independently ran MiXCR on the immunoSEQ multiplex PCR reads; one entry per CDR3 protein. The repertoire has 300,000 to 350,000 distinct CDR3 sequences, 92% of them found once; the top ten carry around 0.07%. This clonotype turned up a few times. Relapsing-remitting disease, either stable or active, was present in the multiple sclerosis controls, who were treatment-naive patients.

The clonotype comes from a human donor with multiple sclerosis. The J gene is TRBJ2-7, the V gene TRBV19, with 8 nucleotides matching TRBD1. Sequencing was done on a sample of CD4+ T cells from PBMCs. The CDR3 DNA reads TGTGCCAGTAGTAGCGGGACAGGCTCCTACGAGCAGTACTTC. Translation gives CASSSGTGSYEQYF.